This TCR beta chain stems from a study of molecular identifiers for immune sequencing clone quantification. Details on this clonotype: Its specificity is not known.

Using its own MiXCR run on the PCR reads, TCRdb lists one record per CDR3 protein. The sample comprises some 590,000 distinct CDR3 sequences, roughly 25% of which are singletons, and approximately 0.75% rests with the top ten. The CDR3 contains 15 residues. Germline lookup yields CDR1 MDHEN and CDR2 SYDVKM. With V trimmed by 10 bases and J by 1 base, 13 bases remained unmatched. General study results and limits: Clones exceeding 20 RNA copies carried over 97% of effector molecules but under 1% of naive-cell molecules. A shared barcode on identical TCR molecules could lead to underestimated sizes for highly expanded clones.

The chain recombines TRBV28 with TRBJ2-7; TRBD2 matches 7 bases. This clonotype was sampled from a human donor in good health. Some libraries in this study had Jurkat cell RNA spiked in. The sequencing input was naive CD8+ T cells from blood, with Jurkat cell RNA spiked in. As for subset: FACS-sorted CD8+CD4-CCR7+CD45RA+ naive T cells. The CDR3 DNA sequence: TGTGCCATCAAAAGGTTGGCTAGCGGATCCTACGAGCAGTACTTC. Residues: CAIKRLASGSYEQYF. The whole variable domain, remainder taken from reference TRBV28 and TRBJ2-7, is DVKVTQSSRYLVKRTGEKVFLECVQDMDHENMFWYRQDPGLGLRLIYFSYDVKMKEKGDIPEGYSVSREKKERFSLILESASTNQTSMYLCAIKRLASGSYEQYFGPGTRLTVT.